In its sample, the clone carrying this TCR beta chain was seen a few times. Its antigen remains unidentified. The J segment lost 7 bases and the V segment lost 3 bases, leaving 6 bases of the junction unmatched. The CDR3 runs 13 residues. TCRdb itself ran the 5' RACE reads through MiXCR, one entry per CDR3 protein. The sample contains hundreds of thousands of distinct CDR3 sequences, around 8% of which appear only once. This specimen belongs to a study of T-cell memory formation after mild COVID-19. Study information: TCR clusters showed largely donor specificity.

Study conclusions and caveats: Cross-reactive memory apparently joined, as some responding clones appeared in pre-infection memory. Mostly located in CM and EM were contracting CD4+ clones, with contracting CD8+ clones located in EMRA. Day 15 to 85 contracting clones showed balanced CD4/CD8; later expanders leaned CD4+.

The specimen sequenced was PBMCs or a T cell subset sorted from them (not recorded which). The TCR sequence derives from a man aged 18 to 30 who had mild COVID-19 (a few samples of this study predate the infection). Cell type and time point are not known. This sequence joins TRBV12-3 or TRBV12-4 and TRBJ2-7; 7 nucleotides align to TRBD1. The DNA for the CDR3 is TGTGCCAGCAGTTTTGACAGGGTTGGAGAGCAGTACTTC. Amino acid sequence: CASSFDRVGEQYF.